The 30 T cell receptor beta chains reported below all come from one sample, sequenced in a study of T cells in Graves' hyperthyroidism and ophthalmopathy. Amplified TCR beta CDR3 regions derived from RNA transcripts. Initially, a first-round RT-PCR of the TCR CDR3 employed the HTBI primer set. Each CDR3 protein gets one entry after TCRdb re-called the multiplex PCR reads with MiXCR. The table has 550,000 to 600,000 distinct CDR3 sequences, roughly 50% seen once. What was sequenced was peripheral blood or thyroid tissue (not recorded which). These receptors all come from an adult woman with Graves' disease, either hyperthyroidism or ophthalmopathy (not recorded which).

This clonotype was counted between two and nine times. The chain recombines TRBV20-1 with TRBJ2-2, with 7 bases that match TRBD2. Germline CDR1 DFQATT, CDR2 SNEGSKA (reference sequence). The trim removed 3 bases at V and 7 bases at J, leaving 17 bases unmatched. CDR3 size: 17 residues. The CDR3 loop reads CSASWEGLSRHGGELFF. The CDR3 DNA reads TGCAGTGCTAGTTGGGAGGGCCTTTCCCGTCACGGCGGGGAGCTGTTTTTT.

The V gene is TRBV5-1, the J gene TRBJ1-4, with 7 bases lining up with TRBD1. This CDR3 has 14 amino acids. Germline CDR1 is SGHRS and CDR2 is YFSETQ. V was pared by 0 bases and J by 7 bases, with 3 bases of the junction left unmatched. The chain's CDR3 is CASSLAGTAEKLFF. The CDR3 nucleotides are TGCGCCAGCAGCTTGGCCGGGACAGCTGAAAAACTGTTTTTT.

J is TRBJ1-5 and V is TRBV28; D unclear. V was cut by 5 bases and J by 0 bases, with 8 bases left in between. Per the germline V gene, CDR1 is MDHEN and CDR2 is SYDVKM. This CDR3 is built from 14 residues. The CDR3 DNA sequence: TGTGCCAGCAGTCGGAGTGGTAGCAATCAGCCCCAGCATTTT. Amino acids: CASSRSGSNQPQHF.

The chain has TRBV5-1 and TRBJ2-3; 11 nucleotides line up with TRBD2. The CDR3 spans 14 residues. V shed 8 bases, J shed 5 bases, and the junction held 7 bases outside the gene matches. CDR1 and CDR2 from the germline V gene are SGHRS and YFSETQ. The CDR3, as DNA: TGCGCCAGTGCACCCGGGACTAGCGGAGATACGCAGTATTTT. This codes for CASAPGTSGDTQYF.

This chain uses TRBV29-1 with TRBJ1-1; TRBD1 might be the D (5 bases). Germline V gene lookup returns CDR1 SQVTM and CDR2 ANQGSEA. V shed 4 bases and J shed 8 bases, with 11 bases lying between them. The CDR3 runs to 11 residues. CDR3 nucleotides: TGCAGCGTTGTTCCAGGGAGGGAAGCTTTCTTT. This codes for CSVVPGREAFF.

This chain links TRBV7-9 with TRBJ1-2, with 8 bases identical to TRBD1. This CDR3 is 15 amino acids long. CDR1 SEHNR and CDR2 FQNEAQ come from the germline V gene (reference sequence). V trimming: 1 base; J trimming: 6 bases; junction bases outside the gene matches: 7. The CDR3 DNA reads TGTGCCAGCAGCTTAGGGAAGGAGGGACAGGATGGCTACACCTTC. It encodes CASSLGKEGQDGYTF.

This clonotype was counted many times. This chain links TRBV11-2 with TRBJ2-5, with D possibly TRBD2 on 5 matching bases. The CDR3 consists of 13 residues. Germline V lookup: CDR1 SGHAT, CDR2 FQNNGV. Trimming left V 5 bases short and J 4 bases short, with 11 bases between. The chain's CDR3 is CASSQTEGETQYF. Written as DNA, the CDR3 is TGTGCCAGCAGCCAAACAGAGGGAGAGACCCAGTACTTC.

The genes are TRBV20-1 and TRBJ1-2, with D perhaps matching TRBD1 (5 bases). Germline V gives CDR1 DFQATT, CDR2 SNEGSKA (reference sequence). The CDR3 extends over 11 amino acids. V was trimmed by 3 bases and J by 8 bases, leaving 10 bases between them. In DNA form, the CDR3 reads TGCAGTGCTAGGGGGGAATCCGGCTACACCTTC. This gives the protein CSARGESGYTF.

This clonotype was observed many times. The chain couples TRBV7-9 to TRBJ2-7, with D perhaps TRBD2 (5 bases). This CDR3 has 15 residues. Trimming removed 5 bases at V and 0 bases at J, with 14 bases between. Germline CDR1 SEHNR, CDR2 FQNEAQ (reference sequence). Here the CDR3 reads CASSPWLGGSYEQYF. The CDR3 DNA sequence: TGTGCCAGCAGCCCCTGGCTCGGAGGCTCCTACGAGCAGTACTTC.

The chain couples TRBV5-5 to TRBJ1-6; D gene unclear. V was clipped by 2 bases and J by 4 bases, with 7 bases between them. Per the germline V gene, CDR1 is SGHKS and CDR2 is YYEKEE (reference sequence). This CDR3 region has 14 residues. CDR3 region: CASSLVGYNSPLHF. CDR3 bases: TGTGCCAGCAGCTTAGTGGGGTATAATTCACCCCTCCACTTT. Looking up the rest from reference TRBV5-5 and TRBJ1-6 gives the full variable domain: DAGVTQSPTHLIKTRGQQVTLRCSPISGHKSVSWYQQVLGQGPQFIFQYYEKEERGRGNFPDRFSARQFPNYSSELNVNALLLGDSALYLCASSLVGYNSPLHFGNGTRLTVT.

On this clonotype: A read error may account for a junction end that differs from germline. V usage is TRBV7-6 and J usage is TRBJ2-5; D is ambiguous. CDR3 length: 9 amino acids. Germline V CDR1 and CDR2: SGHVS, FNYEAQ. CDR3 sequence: CASSFGVGF. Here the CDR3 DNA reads TGTGCCAGCAGCTTTGGAGTAGGCTTT.

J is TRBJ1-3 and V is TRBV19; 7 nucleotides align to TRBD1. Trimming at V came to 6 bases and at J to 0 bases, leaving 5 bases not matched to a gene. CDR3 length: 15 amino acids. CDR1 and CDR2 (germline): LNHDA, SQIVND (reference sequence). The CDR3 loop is CASRLRQGSGNTIYF. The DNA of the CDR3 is TGTGCCAGTAGGCTGAGACAGGGCTCTGGAAACACCATATATTTT.

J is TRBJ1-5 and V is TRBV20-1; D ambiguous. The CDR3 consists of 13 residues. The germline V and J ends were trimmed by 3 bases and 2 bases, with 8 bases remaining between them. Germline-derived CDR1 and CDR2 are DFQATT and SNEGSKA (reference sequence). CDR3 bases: TGCAGTGCTAGTAGTGCGGGCAATCAGCCCCAGCATTTT. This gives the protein CSASSAGNQPQHF.

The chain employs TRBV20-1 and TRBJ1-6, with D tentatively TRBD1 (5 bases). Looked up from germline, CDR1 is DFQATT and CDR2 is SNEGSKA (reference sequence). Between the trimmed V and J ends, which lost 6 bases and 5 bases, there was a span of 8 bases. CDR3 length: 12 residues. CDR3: CSATGHNSPLHF. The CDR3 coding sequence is TGCAGTGCGACGGGACATAATTCACCCCTCCACTTT.

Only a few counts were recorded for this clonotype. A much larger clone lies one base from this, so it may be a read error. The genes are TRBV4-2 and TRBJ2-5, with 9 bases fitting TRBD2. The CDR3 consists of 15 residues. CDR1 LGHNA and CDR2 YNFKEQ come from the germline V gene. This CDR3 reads CASSPAVAGEDTQYF. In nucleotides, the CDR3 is TGTGCCAGCAGCCCCGCGGTAGCGGGAGAAGATACCCAGTACTTC.

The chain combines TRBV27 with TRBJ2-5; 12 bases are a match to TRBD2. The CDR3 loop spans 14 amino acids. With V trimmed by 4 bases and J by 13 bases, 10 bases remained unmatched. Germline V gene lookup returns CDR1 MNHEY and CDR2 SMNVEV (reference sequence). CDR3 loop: CASSSQTLAGGPYF. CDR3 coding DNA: TGTGCCAGCAGTTCTCAAACCCTAGCGGGAGGGCCGTACTTC.

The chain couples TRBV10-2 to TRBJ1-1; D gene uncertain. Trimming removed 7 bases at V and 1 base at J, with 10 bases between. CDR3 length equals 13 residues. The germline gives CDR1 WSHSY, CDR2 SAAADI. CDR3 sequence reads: CASMSGPNTEAFF. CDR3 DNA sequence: TGCGCCAGCATGAGTGGTCCGAACACTGAAGCTTTCTTT.

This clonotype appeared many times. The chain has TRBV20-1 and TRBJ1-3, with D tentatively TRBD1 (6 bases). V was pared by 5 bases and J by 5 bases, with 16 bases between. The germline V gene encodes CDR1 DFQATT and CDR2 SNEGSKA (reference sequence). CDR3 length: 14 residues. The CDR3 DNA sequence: TGCAGTGCTCCTCGGGGGGGCAATCGAAACACCATATATTTT. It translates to CSAPRGGNRNTIYF.

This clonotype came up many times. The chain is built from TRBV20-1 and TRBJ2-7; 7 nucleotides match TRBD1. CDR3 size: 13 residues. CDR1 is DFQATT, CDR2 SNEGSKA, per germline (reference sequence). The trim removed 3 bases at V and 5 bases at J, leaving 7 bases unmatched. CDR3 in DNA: TGCAGTGCTAGTTCGGGACAGATCAACGAGCAGTACTTC. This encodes CSASSGQINEQYF.

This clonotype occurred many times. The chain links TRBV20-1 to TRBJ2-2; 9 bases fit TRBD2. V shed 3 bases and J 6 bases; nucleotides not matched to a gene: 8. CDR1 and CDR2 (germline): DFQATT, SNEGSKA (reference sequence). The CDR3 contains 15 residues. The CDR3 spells CSASGREGNAGELFF. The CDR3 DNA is TGCAGTGCTAGCGGGCGGGAGGGCAACGCCGGGGAGCTGTTTTTT.

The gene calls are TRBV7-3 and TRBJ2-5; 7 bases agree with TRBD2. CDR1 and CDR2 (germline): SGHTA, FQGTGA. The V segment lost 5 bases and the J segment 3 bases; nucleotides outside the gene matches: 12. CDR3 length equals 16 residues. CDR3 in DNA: TGTGCCAGCAGCCTAAACGGGGGGAGTGGCAAAGAGACCCAGTACTTC. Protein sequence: CASSLNGGSGKETQYF.

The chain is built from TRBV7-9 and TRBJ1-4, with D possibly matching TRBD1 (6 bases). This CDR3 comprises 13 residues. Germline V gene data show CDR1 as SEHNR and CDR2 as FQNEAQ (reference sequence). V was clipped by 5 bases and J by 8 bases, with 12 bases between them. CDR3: CASSVEDREKLFF. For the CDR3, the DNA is TGTGCCAGCAGCGTGGAAGACAGGGAAAAACTGTTTTTT.

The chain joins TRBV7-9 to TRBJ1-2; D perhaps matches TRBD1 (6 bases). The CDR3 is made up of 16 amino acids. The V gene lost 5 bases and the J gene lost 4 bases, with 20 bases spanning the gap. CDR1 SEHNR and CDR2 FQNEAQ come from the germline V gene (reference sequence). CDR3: CASSPLTGRGLYGYTF. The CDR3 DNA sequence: TGTGCCAGCAGCCCGCTTACAGGGAGGGGCCTCTATGGCTACACCTTC.

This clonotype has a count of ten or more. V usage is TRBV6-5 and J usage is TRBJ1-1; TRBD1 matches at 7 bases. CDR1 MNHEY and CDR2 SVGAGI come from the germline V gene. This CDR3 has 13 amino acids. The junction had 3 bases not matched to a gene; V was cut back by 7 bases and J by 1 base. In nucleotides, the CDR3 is TGTGCCAGCATGGGACAGCCGAACACTGAAGCTTTCTTT. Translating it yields CASMGQPNTEAFF.

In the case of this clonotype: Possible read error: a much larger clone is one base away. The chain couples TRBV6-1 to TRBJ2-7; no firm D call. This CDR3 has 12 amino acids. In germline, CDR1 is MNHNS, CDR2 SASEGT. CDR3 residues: CASMGQSLQQHF. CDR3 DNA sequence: TGTGCCAGCATGGGCCAGTCTTTGCAGCAGCACTTC.

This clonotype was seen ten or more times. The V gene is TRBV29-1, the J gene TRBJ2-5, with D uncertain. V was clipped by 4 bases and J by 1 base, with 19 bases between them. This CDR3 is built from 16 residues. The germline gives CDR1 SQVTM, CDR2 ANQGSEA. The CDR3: CSVVSSKPRPQETQYF. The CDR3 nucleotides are TGCAGCGTTGTTAGCAGCAAGCCCAGGCCCCAAGAGACCCAGTACTTC.

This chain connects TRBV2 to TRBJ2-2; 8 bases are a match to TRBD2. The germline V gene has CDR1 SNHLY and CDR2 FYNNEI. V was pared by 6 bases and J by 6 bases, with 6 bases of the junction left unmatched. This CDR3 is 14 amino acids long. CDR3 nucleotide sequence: TGTGCCAGCAGCGCGACGACTAGCGCCGGGGAGCTGTTTTTT. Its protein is CASSATTSAGELFF. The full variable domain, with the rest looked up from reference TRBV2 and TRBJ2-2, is EPEVTQTPSHQVTQMGQEVILRCVPISNHLYFYWYRQILGQKVEFLVSFYNNEISEKSEIFDDQFSVERPDGSNFTLKIRSTKLEDSAMYFCASSATTSAGELFFGEGSRLTVL.

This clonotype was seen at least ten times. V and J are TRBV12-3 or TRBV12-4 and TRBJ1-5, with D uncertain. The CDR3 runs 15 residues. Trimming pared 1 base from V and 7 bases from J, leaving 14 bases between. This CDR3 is CASSLGRRVRQPQHF. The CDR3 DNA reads TGTGCCAGCAGTTTAGGGCGGCGGGTTCGGCAGCCCCAGCATTTT.

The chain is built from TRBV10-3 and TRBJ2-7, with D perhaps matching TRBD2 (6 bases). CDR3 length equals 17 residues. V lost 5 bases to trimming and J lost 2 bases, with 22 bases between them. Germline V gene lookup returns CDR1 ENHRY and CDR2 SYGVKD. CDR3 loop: CAISFQMGLANAYEQYF. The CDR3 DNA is TGTGCCATCAGTTTTCAAATGGGTCTAGCGAACGCCTACGAGCAGTACTTC.

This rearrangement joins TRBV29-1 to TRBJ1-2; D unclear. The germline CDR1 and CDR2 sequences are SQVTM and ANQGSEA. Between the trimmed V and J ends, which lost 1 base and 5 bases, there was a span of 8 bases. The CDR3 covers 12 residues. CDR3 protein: CSVEGGEYGYTF. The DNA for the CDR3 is TGCAGCGTTGAAGGGGGTGAGTATGGCTACACCTTC.